The T cell receptor beta chain described here comes from a study of shared clonotypes between healthy human individuals. Broader study findings: The genetic and exposure-history diversity represented was limited by few donors. Shared clonotypes: 4.5% to 6.5% naive CD4, roughly 3.5% naive CD8, about 2.5% memory CD4, about 0.4% memory CD8. Among non-shared clonotypes, generation probabilities were lower than among those shared by all four donors. Rarefaction showed that sequencing of sorted subsets was incomplete (despite large depth).

This CDR3 region has 12 residues. In germline, CDR1 is MDHEN, CDR2 SYDVKM. V shed 5 bases, J shed 4 bases, and the junction held 0 bases outside the gene matches. This clone was seen a single time. Antigen unknown. Only CD45RO-negative cells positively selected for CCR7 counted as naive CD8 cells, so terminally differentiated effector memory CD45RA+ cells were excluded. TCRdb's copy holds only in-frame clones and misses some; the assay was immunoSEQ multiplex PCR. This sample carries around 1.9 million clones, approximately 94% of them seen once, and the ten largest clones take around 1.7%. The receptor was derived from a young man in good health. Some clones in this sample may be carry-over from other donors' samples. The chain joins TRBV28 to TRBJ1-1; 8 nucleotides align to TRBD1. Sequencing was carried out using naive CD8+ T cells from PBMCs. This chain's CDR3 is CASSQGATEAFF. CDR3 coding DNA: TGTGCCAGCAGTCAGGGGGCCACTGAAGCTTTCTTT.